The 11 T cell receptor beta chains listed next were all sequenced from one sample in a study of blood T cell repertoires in COVID-19. Clones were read by immunoSEQ multiplex PCR, and TCRdb kept only the in-frame ones, dropping some. Counted here are just over 300,000 clones, over 75% occurring once; the ten biggest clones make up over 9%. Sample: PBMCs or T cells enriched from blood (not recorded which). The receptors shown here come from a woman aged 40 to 55 who had recovered from COVID-19.

The chain couples TRBV9 to TRBJ1-6, with TRBD1 as a possible D gene (6 bases). CDR1 and CDR2 (germline): SGDLS, YYNGEE. The CDR3 totals 15 residues. V was clipped by 3 bases and J by 5 bases, with 12 bases between them. In DNA, the CDR3 is TGTGCCAGCAGCGAGGGGGGGCAAGATAATTCACCCCTCCACTTT. Protein: CASSEGGQDNSPLHF.

The chain couples TRBV29-1 to TRBJ2-1; D unclear. The CDR3 is 13 amino acids. Germline CDR1 SQVTM, CDR2 ANQGSEA. Deletions cut 0 bases from V and 5 bases from J, with 8 bases between. Written as DNA, the CDR3 is TGCAGCGTTGAAGAATGGAGTAACAATGAGCAGTTCTTC. Amino acid sequence: CSVEEWSNNEQFF.

The CDR3 nucleotides are TGCGCCAGCAGCCCCTACCCCGACCGGGGAAGCCAAGAGACCCAGTACTTC. This codes for CASSPYPDRGSQETQYF. The chain carries TRBV4-3 and TRBJ2-5; perhaps TRBD2 as D (5 bases). This CDR3 has 17 amino acids. The germline CDR1 and CDR2 sequences are LGHNA and YSLEER. V was clipped by 4 bases and J by 1 base, with 19 bases between them.

This chain joins TRBV19 and TRBJ1-5; D uncertain. The CDR3 is 14 residues long. V lost 3 bases to trimming and J lost 5 bases, with 11 bases between them. CDR1 and CDR2 (germline): LNHDA, SQIVND (reference sequence). The CDR3, as DNA: TGTGCCAGTAGTATGTCAGGCGGGGATCAGCCCCAGCATTTT. Translating it yields CASSMSGGDQPQHF.

The V call is TRBV7-9, the J call TRBJ2-5, with 9 bases that match TRBD2. This CDR3 region has 15 residues. J gave up 4 bases and V 8 bases, and 11 bases lay outside the gene matches. CDR1 and CDR2 from the germline V gene are SEHNR and FQNEAQ (reference sequence). CDR3 amino acids: CASAKAGGLGETQYF. For the CDR3, the DNA is TGTGCCAGCGCTAAGGCGGGGGGGCTAGGAGAGACCCAGTACTTC.

The V gene is TRBV20-1, the J gene TRBJ2-2; D gene unclear. Per the germline V gene, CDR1 is DFQATT and CDR2 is SNEGSKA (reference sequence). Between the trimmed V and J ends, which lost 3 bases and 1 base, there was a span of 9 bases. The CDR3 is 14 amino acids. CDR3 sequence (DNA): TGCAGTGCTAGTTTTCCTCGGAACACCGGGGAGCTGTTTTTT. Its protein is CSASFPRNTGELFF.

In this sample, this clone turned up once. The chain links TRBV28 to TRBJ1-3, with D maybe TRBD1 (6 bases). Looked up from germline, CDR1 is MDHEN and CDR2 is SYDVKM. With 6 bases removed from V and 0 bases from J, the gap between germline ends came to 12 bases. The CDR3 length is 15 residues. DNA of the CDR3: TGTGCCAGCAGAGACAGGTGGGACTCTGGAAACACCATATATTTT. Its translation is CASRDRWDSGNTIYF.

J is TRBJ2-7 and V is TRBV7-2; possibly TRBD2 for D (7 bases). Germline loops: CDR1 SGHTA, CDR2 FQGNSA. The length of the CDR3 is 15 residues. V lost 8 bases, J lost 2 bases, and 19 bases lay in between. The CDR3 here is CASSGGGGRAYEQYF. CDR3 sequence (DNA): TGTGCCAGCTCCGGGGGAGGGGGAAGGGCCTACGAGCAGTACTTC.

The CDR3 region has the DNA TGCGCCAGCAGCCGCGAGGGGAGGGATTCAGATACGCAGTATTTT. Its protein product is CASSREGRDSDTQYF. The chain joins TRBV5-1 to TRBJ2-3; the match to TRBD2 covers 7 bases. In germline, CDR1 is SGHRS, CDR2 YFSETQ. There are 15 residues in the CDR3. V was pared by 4 bases and J by 4 bases, with 9 bases of the junction left unmatched.

The chain employs TRBV5-6 and TRBJ2-7, with 9 nucleotides matching TRBD2. The trim removed 6 bases at V and 0 bases at J, leaving 7 bases unmatched. CDR3 length: 15 amino acids. The germline V gene encodes CDR1 SGHDT and CDR2 YYEEEE. The CDR3 sequence: CASMTQREVSYEQYF. CDR3 bases: TGTGCCAGCATGACCCAGCGGGAGGTCTCCTACGAGCAGTACTTC.

This clone came up once. The V and J genes are TRBV19 and TRBJ2-3; TRBD2 aligns across 14 bases. The J segment lost 0 bases and the V segment lost 5 bases, leaving 10 bases of the junction unmatched. The CDR3 extends over 19 amino acids. CDR1 is LNHDA and CDR2 is SQIVND in the germline V gene (reference sequence). The CDR3 DNA follows: TGTGCCAGTAGTCCCCGACTAGCGGGAGGGCCTTGGAGCACAGATACGCAGTATTTT. This translates into CASSPRLAGGPWSTDTQYF.